This passage covers 23 T cell receptor beta chains from one sample sequenced in a study of blood T cell repertoires in COVID-19 (dated by TCRdb to about 2020). Preparation of the library involved the immunoSEQ multiplex PCR assay. TCRdb provides this immuneACCESS table in a form limited to in-frame rearrangements. Some clones are lacking; in checked studies, under half of them reflect an unresolved V gene, and why the rest are absent is not known. The sample records over 150,000 clones, around 74% of which are singletons. The ten top clones hold around 3.4% of the sample. What was sequenced was peripheral blood. These receptors were obtained from an elderly woman with acute or convalescent COVID-19.

CDR3 region: CASSLNPSSNYGYTF. The CDR3 DNA reads as TGTGCCAGCAGCTTAAACCCCAGTTCTAACTATGGCTACACCTTC. The chain joins TRBV11-2 to TRBJ1-2; D is unclear. Germline V gene data show CDR1 as SGHAT and CDR2 as FQNNGV. V was clipped by 2 bases and J by 0 bases, with 10 bases between them. The CDR3 spans 15 residues.

The chain joins TRBV5-1 to TRBJ2-1; D is possibly TRBD2 (6 bases). This CDR3 region has 16 residues. Trimming left V 0 bases short and J 6 bases short, with 16 bases between. CDR1 is SGHRS and CDR2 is YFSETQ in the germline V gene. DNA for the CDR3: TGCGCCAGCAGCTTGGATATTTCCGGGGGAAGCAATGAGCAGTTCTTC. This encodes CASSLDISGGSNEQFF.

V is TRBV7-9 and J is TRBJ2-7; 15 positions match TRBD2. CDR1 and CDR2 from the germline V gene are SEHNR and FQNEAQ (reference sequence). The CDR3 has 17 amino acids. The V gene end was trimmed by 5 bases and the J gene end by 1 base; junction bases not matched to a gene: 6. The CDR3 loop reads CASSPGTSGRLSYEQYF. CDR3 DNA: TGTGCCAGCAGCCCAGGGACTAGCGGGAGGCTTTCCTACGAGCAGTACTTC.

The rearrangement links TRBV5-1 to TRBJ2-3, with TRBD1 matching 11 bases. This CDR3 is built from 16 residues. Germline V lookup: CDR1 SGHRS, CDR2 YFSETQ. V lost 0 bases and J lost 4; bases outside the gene matches: 4. CDR3 residues: CASSLAPGQGADTQYF. The CDR3 nucleotides read TGCGCCAGCAGCTTGGCTCCGGGACAGGGGGCAGATACGCAGTATTTT.

This chain connects TRBV5-1 to TRBJ2-2, with D tentatively TRBD1 (6 bases). Germline values: CDR1 SGHRS, CDR2 YFSETQ. Trimming left V 1 base short and J 6 bases short, with 13 bases between. CDR3 length: 15 amino acids. CDR3 nucleotide sequence: TGCGCCAGCAGCTTGACCGGGACATTATCCGGGGAGCTGTTTTTT. Encoded protein: CASSLTGTLSGELFF.

This chain joins TRBV11-3 and TRBJ1-2, with TRBD1 matching over 10 bases. V lost 8 bases and J lost 5; bases outside the gene matches: 5. The CDR3 has 13 residues. Per the germline V gene, CDR1 is SGHNT and CDR2 is YENEEA. CDR3 sequence: CASRAGQGYGYTF. For the CDR3, the DNA is TGTGCCAGCCGTGCGGGACAGGGGTATGGCTACACCTTC. The full variable domain, completed using reference TRBV11-3 and TRBJ1-2, is EAGVVQSPRYKIIEKKQPVAFWCNPISGHNTLYWYLQNLGQGPELLIRYENEEAVDDSQLPKDRFSAERLKGVDSTLKIQPAELGDSAVYLCASRAGQGYGYTFGSGTRLTVV.

The chain is built from TRBV3-1 (or the pseudogene TRBV3-2) and TRBJ2-7, with D possibly matching TRBD2 (7 bases). Germline lookup yields CDR1 LGHDT and CDR2 YNNKEL (reference sequence). The V gene lost 3 bases and the J gene lost 5 bases, with 17 bases spanning the gap. The CDR3 sequence is 15 residues long. CDR3 DNA: TGTGCCAGCAGCCACCGAAGGGGGAGGGGGGACGAGCAGTACTTC. It codes for CASSHRRGRGDEQYF.

V and J are TRBV28 and TRBJ1-6; TRBD1 agrees at 12 bases. V was clipped by 1 base and J by 9 bases; unmatched bases: 4. This CDR3 region has 16 residues. Germline V gene lookup returns CDR1 MDHEN and CDR2 SYDVKM. CDR3: CASSLSRDRGLSPLHF. The CDR3 DNA sequence: TGTGCCAGCAGTTTATCCCGGGACAGGGGGCTTTCACCCCTCCACTTT. The variable domain in full, with the rest retrieved from reference TRBV28 and TRBJ1-6, is DVKVTQSSRYLVKRTGEKVFLECVQDMDHENMFWYRQDPGLGLRLIYFSYDVKMKEKGDIPEGYSVSREKKERFSLILESASTNQTSMYLCASSLSRDRGLSPLHFGNGTRLTVT.

V and J are TRBV29-1 and TRBJ1-1; the D is unclear. CDR1 and CDR2 (germline): SQVTM, ANQGSEA. Trimming left V 5 bases short and J 1 base short, with 14 bases between. This CDR3 is 14 amino acids long. This chain's CDR3 is CSVPRGAGNTEAFF. The CDR3 nucleotides read TGCAGCGTTCCCCGGGGAGCAGGGAACACTGAAGCTTTCTTT. Full variable domain (missing parts from reference TRBV29-1 and TRBJ1-1): SAVISQKPSRDICQRGTSLTIQCQVDSQVTMMFWYRQQPGQSLTLIATANQGSEATYESGFVIDKFPISRPNLTFSTLTVSNMSPEDSSIYLCSVPRGAGNTEAFFGQGTRLTVV.

V usage is TRBV19 and J usage is TRBJ1-5, with D unresolved. V shed 3 bases and J shed 9 bases, with 6 bases lying between them. The V gene's germline CDR1 is LNHDA and CDR2 SQIVND (reference sequence). The CDR3 extends over 11 amino acids. The CDR3: CASSMPGPQHF. The DNA of the CDR3 is TGTGCCAGTAGTATGCCAGGGCCCCAGCATTTT. The full variable domain, its missing parts supplied by reference TRBV19 and TRBJ1-5, is DGGITQSPKYLFRKEGQNVTLSCEQNLNHDAMYWYRQDPGQGLRLIYYSQIVNDFQKGDIAEGYSVSREKKESFPLTVTSAQKNPTAFYLCASSMPGPQHFGDGTRLSIL.

The sample holds one count of this clone. The chain employs TRBV2 and TRBJ1-1; D is undetermined. Trimming removed 2 bases at V and 1 base at J, with 17 bases between. CDR1 is SNHLY and CDR2 is FYNNEI in the germline V gene. This CDR3 is 17 amino acids long. This CDR3 is CASSEPADNSQNTEAFF. The CDR3 bases are TGTGCCAGCAGTGAACCTGCCGACAACTCTCAGAACACTGAAGCTTTCTTT.

The chain joins TRBV9 to TRBJ2-3, with 10 nucleotides matching TRBD2. The CDR3 is 16 amino acids. Looked up from germline, CDR1 is SGDLS and CDR2 is YYNGEE. Losses at the gene ends were 2 bases for V and 2 bases for J; bases not matched to a gene: 5. CDR3 amino acids: CASSVQAGGITDTQYF. The CDR3 bases are TGTGCCAGCAGCGTCCAAGCGGGAGGGATCACAGATACGCAGTATTTT.

This clone was found a few times. The chain couples TRBV5-5 to TRBJ2-3, with D possibly being TRBD1 (6 bases). CDR1 SGHKS and CDR2 YYEKEE come from the germline V gene (reference sequence). Trimming took off 7 bases at V and 6 bases at J, with 15 bases between the two ends. The CDR3 is made up of 13 amino acids. The CDR3 DNA reads as TGTGCCAGCTCCTTCAGGGGTGTGGATACGCAGTATTTT. This gives the protein CASSFRGVDTQYF.

The chain combines TRBV19 with TRBJ1-5; TRBD1 might be the D (5 bases). This CDR3 comprises 15 residues. Germline V gene lookup returns CDR1 LNHDA and CDR2 SQIVND (reference sequence). V shed 6 bases and J shed 6 bases, with 18 bases lying between them. The CDR3 bases are TGTGCCAGTAGGCTAAGTGGGGGGACGGGTCAGCCCCAGCATTTT. Amino acid sequence: CASRLSGGTGQPQHF.

This chain links TRBV13 with TRBJ2-3; 8 nucleotides line up with TRBD1. Germline V gene data show CDR1 as PRHDT and CDR2 as FYEKMQ (reference sequence). This CDR3 spans 15 amino acids. With V trimmed by 5 bases and J by 8 bases, 12 bases remained unmatched. CDR3 amino acids: CASSDGTGPIPTQYF. CDR3 sequence (DNA): TGTGCCAGCAGCGACGGGACAGGCCCCATTCCTACGCAGTATTTT.

J is TRBJ1-6 and V is TRBV30; TRBD1 matches 9 bases. This CDR3 comprises 14 residues. The junction had 2 bases not matched to a gene; V was cut back by 3 bases and J by 5 bases. Germline CDR1 and CDR2: GTSNPN and SVGIG (reference sequence). The CDR3 loop is CAWRRTGDNSPLHF. CDR3 coding DNA: TGTGCCTGGAGGAGGACAGGGGATAATTCACCCCTCCACTTT.

This rearrangement joins TRBV19 to TRBJ1-5; D is undetermined. Germline V lookup: CDR1 LNHDA, CDR2 SQIVND (reference sequence). CDR3 size: 13 residues. V was cut by 5 bases and J by 3 bases, with 8 bases left in between. CDR3 amino acids: CASSVAINQPQHF. The CDR3 DNA follows: TGTGCCAGTAGTGTGGCAATCAATCAGCCCCAGCATTTT.

The genes are TRBV19 and TRBJ1-1, with no clear D. CDR1 is LNHDA and CDR2 is SQIVND in the germline V gene (reference sequence). The CDR3 extends over 15 amino acids. V gave up 5 bases and J gave up 5 bases, with 18 bases separating them. The CDR3 region is CASSYGGTATTEAFF. The CDR3 DNA is TGTGCCAGTAGTTATGGCGGCACCGCGACGACTGAAGCTTTCTTT.

This clone was seen a single time. The chain joins TRBV7-8 to TRBJ2-7; no definite D call. Germline V gene sequence: CDR1 SGHVS, CDR2 FQNEAQ. The CDR3 loop spans 11 amino acids. Trimming removed 5 bases from V and 5 bases from J, with 7 bases in between. CDR3 bases: TGTGCCAGCAGCCCGAGCGACGAGCAGTACTTC. Protein: CASSPSDEQYF. Full variable domain (outside the CDR3, taken from reference TRBV7-8 and TRBJ2-7): GAGVSQSPRYKVAKRGQDVALRCDPISGHVSLFWYQQALGQGPEFLTYFQNEAQLDKSGLPSDRFFAERPEGSVSTLKIQRTQQEDSAVYLCASSPSDEQYFGPGTRLTVT.

J is TRBJ2-2 and V is TRBV5-1; unclear D gene. This CDR3 is 13 amino acids long. V lost 2 bases to trimming and J lost 3 bases, with 5 bases between them. Germline-derived CDR1 and CDR2 are SGHRS and YFSETQ. The CDR3 is CASSFADTGELFF. The CDR3 DNA reads TGCGCCAGCAGCTTTGCAGACACCGGGGAGCTGTTTTTT.

This clone was detected once. The V and J genes are TRBV7-6 and TRBJ1-2; D is possibly TRBD1 (6 bases). Germline-derived CDR1 and CDR2 are SGHVS and FNYEAQ. The germline V and J ends were trimmed by 5 bases and 4 bases, with 14 bases remaining between them. The CDR3 is made up of 14 amino acids. The CDR3 nucleotides read TGTGCCAGCAGCAGCAGGACAGATTTCTATGGCTACACCTTC. The encoded protein is CASSSRTDFYGYTF.

There are a few counts of this clone. V usage is TRBV4-3 and J usage is TRBJ1-2; tentative D call: TRBD1 (6 bases). The CDR3 extends over 14 amino acids. Germline CDR1 is LGHNA and CDR2 is YSLEER. V lost 1 base, J lost 8 bases, and 14 bases lay in between. The DNA of the CDR3 is TGCGCCAGCAGCCAAGCGCGCTGGCAGGGGGGCTACACCTTC. It is translated as CASSQARWQGGYTF.

The chain has TRBV7-3 and TRBJ2-5; TRBD2 matches 10 bases. CDR1 is SGHTA, CDR2 FQGTGA, per germline. The CDR3 contains 15 residues. The trim removed 4 bases at V and 6 bases at J, leaving 8 bases unmatched. CDR3 sequence (DNA): TGTGCCAGCAGCTCCACTAGCGGGACGGAGAAGACCCAGTACTTC. Translation gives CASSSTSGTEKTQYF.